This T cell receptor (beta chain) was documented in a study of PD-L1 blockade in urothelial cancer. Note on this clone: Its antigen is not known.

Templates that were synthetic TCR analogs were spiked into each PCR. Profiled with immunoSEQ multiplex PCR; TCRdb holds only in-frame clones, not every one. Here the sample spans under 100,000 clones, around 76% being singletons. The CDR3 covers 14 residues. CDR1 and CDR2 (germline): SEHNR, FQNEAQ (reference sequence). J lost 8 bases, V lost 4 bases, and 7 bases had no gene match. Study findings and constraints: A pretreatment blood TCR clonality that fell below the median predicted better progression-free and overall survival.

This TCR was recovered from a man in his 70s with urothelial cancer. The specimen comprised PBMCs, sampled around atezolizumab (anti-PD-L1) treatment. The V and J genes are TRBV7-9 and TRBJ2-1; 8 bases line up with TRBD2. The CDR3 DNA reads TGTGCCAGCAGCTCCCGGGGGGGCGTCGATGAGCAGTTCTTC. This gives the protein CASSSRGGVDEQFF.